Following are 3 T cell receptor beta chains from one sample sequenced in a study of blood T cell repertoires in COVID-19. Libraries were prepared by immunoSEQ multiplex PCR; TCRdb keeps only in-frame clonotypes and omits some of them. The data show some 80,000 clones, 81% seen once. The sample consisted of peripheral blood. Receptor source: a man aged 80 or over with acute or convalescent COVID-19.

The CDR3 region has the DNA TGTGCTAGTGGCTTCCGCGGCACAGATACGCAGTATTTT. Protein product: CASGFRGTDTQYF. V usage is TRBV12-5 and J usage is TRBJ2-3; D is uncertain. The CDR3 totals 13 residues. In germline, CDR1 is LGHNT, CDR2 FRNRAP. Trimming removed 6 bases at V and 1 base at J, with 8 bases between.

CDR3 in DNA: TGTGCCAGCAGAGGGTCAGGGGGCCAGGATCAGCCCCAGCATTTT. Translation gives CASRGSGGQDQPQHF. V and J are TRBV2 and TRBJ1-5; the match to TRBD1 covers 8 bases. This CDR3 is built from 15 residues. Trimming took 6 bases from V and 5 from J; bases not matched to a gene: 9. The germline V gene encodes CDR1 SNHLY and CDR2 FYNNEI.

This chain joins TRBV24-1 and TRBJ1-5, with TRBD1 matching over 10 bases. CDR1 is KGHDR and CDR2 is SFDVKD in the germline V gene. Trimming cost V 7 bases and J 4 bases; bases outside gene matches: 6. This CDR3 contains 15 residues. CDR3 in DNA: TGTGCCACCAGCCCCGGGACAGGGGTAAATCAGCCCCAGCATTTT. Protein sequence: CATSPGTGVNQPQHF.